This TCR beta chain was sequenced in a study of CXCR3-negative and CXCR3-positive naive CD8 T cells. Naive CD8+ T cells showed CD45RO-CCR7+CD27+CD95-. Overall study findings and caveats: Upon cryopreservation, CXCR3 expression partially decreased, and most assays used fresh PBMCs. The study inferred TCR strength from TRB CDR3 properties and found comparable surface CD5 between naive subsets.

About this clonotype itself: Its antigen is as yet unknown.

This CDR3 spans 13 amino acids. Germline V gene data show CDR1 as SGHVS and CDR2 as FQNEAQ. With UMI labels, 5' RACE was used to prepare the TRB cDNA libraries. TCRdb reanalyzed the 5' RACE reads, giving one entry per CDR3 protein sequence and no DNA. This repertoire includes about 90,000 distinct CDR3 sequences. Sequencing input: naive CXCR3- CD8+ T cells from blood. Subset denoted: CD45RO-CCR7+CD27+CD95- naive CD8+ T cells lacking CXCR3 (TNR3-). V usage is TRBV7-8 and J usage is TRBJ2-7; TCRdb proposes TRBD1, but this gene call is untestable without DNA. The source of this sequence is a human donor in good health. Some clones in this sample may be carry-over from other donors' samples. Here the CDR3 reads CASSKGQTYEQYF. Filled out from reference TRBV7-8 and TRBJ2-7, the complete variable domain reads GAGVSQSPRYKVAKRGQDVALRCDPISGHVSLFWYQQALGQGPEFLTYFQNEAQLDKSGLPSDRFFAERPEGSVSTLKIQRTQQEDSAVYLCASSKGQTYEQYFGPGTRLTVT.